The rows below give T cell receptor beta chains drawn from one sample of a study of CD8+ T cells in alopecia areata. Some clones are missing from TCRdb's copy, which holds only in-frame ones; the method was immunoSEQ multiplex PCR. The sample contains about 110,000 clones, almost 60% of which appear only once. The sample was CD8+ T cells sorted from blood. These receptors were collected from a human donor in good health. CDR3s include the opening cysteine and the closing phenylalanine or tryptophan. The D gene is left open where the match is weak. Clone sizes are given selectively: once, few, many, or a class where the clone is expanded.

j_call | d_call | clone_size | v_call | cdr3_nt | cdr3_aa
TRBJ1-1 | - | - | TRBV30 | TGTGCCTGGAGTGTGAGGGTTAGATGGGAATGGGCTGAAGCTTTCTTT | CAWSVRVRWEWAEAFF
TRBJ2-5 | - | - | TRBV13 | TGTGCCAGCAGCTTAGGAGGCCCCCAAGAGACCCAGTACTTC | CASSLGGPQETQYF
TRBJ2-7 | TRBD2 | once | TRBV29-1 | TGCAGTCCTAGCGGGGGCCCAACCTACGAGCAGTACTTC | CSPSGGPTYEQYF
TRBJ1-2 | - | - | TRBV5-8 | TGTGCCAGCAGCGGAAGCCGGGTCCCTCTTTATGGCTACACCTTC | CASSGSRVPLYGYTF
TRBJ2-2 | - | - | TRBV29-1 | TGCAGCGTAGTTGGGGCAGGGTCGAACACCGGGGAGCTGTTTTTT | CSVVGAGSNTGELFF
TRBJ2-7 | - | - | TRBV28 | TGTGCCAGCAGTTTGCCCCCCGGGGGGCCCTCCTACGAGCAGTACTTC | CASSLPPGGPSYEQYF
TRBJ2-1 | - | - | TRBV2 | TGTGCCAGCAGACCCCCGGACTTCGTCTCTAATGAGCAGTTCTTC | CASRPPDFVSNEQFF
TRBJ1-1 | - | - | TRBV29-1 | TGCAGCGTTGAAGGGTTACACACTGAAGCTTTCTTT | CSVEGLHTEAFF
TRBJ2-7 | TRBD1 | - | TRBV23-1 | TGCGCCAGCAGTCAATCGTCCGGGACAGAAGACCGTGGGGAGTTC | CASSQSSGTEDRGEF
TRBJ2-5 | - | - | TRBV15 | TGTGCCACCAGCAGTGGATTTAAAGAGACCCAGTACTTC | CATSSGFKETQYF
TRBJ2-1 | - | - | TRBV7-9 | TGTGCCAGCAGCTTAGGGGGGAGCCTCTACAATGAGCAGTTCTTC | CASSLGGSLYNEQFF
TRBJ2-3 | TRBD2 | many | TRBV4-2 | TGTGCCAGCAGCCAAGACGGGACTAGCGGGCCAGATACGCAGTATTTT | CASSQDGTSGPDTQYF
TRBJ2-3 | TRBD1 | - | TRBV19 | TGTGCCAGTAGTATAGCGCTCGCGGGACAGGGACGCACAGATACGCAGTATTTT | CASSIALAGQGRTDTQYF
TRBJ1-4 | - | - | TRBV2 | TGTGCCAGCAGTGAAGATTCAGGAGAGCGGAAACTGTTTTTT | CASSEDSGERKLFF
TRBJ2-2 | TRBD2 | - | TRBV30 | TGTGCCTGGAGCGTACTGGCGGGGGGGCGCGGCGGGGAGCTGTTTTTT | CAWSVLAGGRGGELFF
TRBJ1-1 | - | - | TRBV9 | TGTGCCAGCAGCGTAGAAGGGCACACTGAAGCTTTCTTT | CASSVEGHTEAFF
TRBJ2-3 | TRBD1 | few | TRBV6-4 | TGTGCCAGCAGTGCCCGGGACAGGGTCACAGATACGCAGTATTTT | CASSARDRVTDTQYF
TRBJ2-5 | TRBD2 | - | TRBV6-5 | TGTGCCAGTAGCCCCCTCGGGGGGGAAGAGACCCAGTACTTC | CASSPLGGEETQYF
TRBJ2-7 | TRBD1 | - | TRBV13 | TGTGCCAGCAGCCTAGGACAGGGGGAGCAGTACTTC | CASSLGQGEQYF
TRBJ1-5 | - | - | TRBV29-1 | TGCAGCGTTGAAGATGGGGGGAGCAATCAGCCCCAGCATTTT | CSVEDGGSNQPQHF
TRBJ2-2 | TRBD2 | - | TRBV6-1 | TGTGCCAGCAGTGAGTTCAGCGGGGGGTCCACCGGGGAGCTGTTTTTT | CASSEFSGGSTGELFF
TRBJ2-7 | - | - | TRBV4-1 | TGCGCCAGCAGCCAAGATTTGGCCTTGAGCTCCTACGAGCAGTACTTC | CASSQDLALSSYEQYF
TRBJ2-1 | TRBD2 | - | TRBV6-1 | TGTGCCAGCAGTCCAGCGGGGGATGAGCAGTTCTTC | CASSPAGDEQFF
TRBJ2-5 | - | few | TRBV5-5 | TGTGCCAGCAGCCCTGACGGGACTTCAGAGACCCAGTACTTC | CASSPDGTSETQYF
TRBJ2-1 | - | - | TRBV13 | TGTGCCAGCAGCTCTGTTGGGGGAACGTTCAATGAGCAGTTCTTC | CASSSVGGTFNEQFF
TRBJ1-1 | - | - | TRBV2 | TGTGCCAGCGCAACAGAACTGAACACTGAAGCTTTCTTT | CASATELNTEAFF
TRBJ2-3 | TRBD2 | - | TRBV10-2 | TGCGCCAGCAGTGTAACTAGCGGGGGCTACACAGATACGCAGTATTTT | CASSVTSGGYTDTQYF
TRBJ2-1 | - | few | TRBV5-4 | TGTGCCAGCAGCTACATACCGGGTGAGCAGTTCTTC | CASSYIPGEQFF
TRBJ2-7 | TRBD1 | - | TRBV28 | TGTGCCAGCAGTGACAGGGACCCCTACGAGCAGTACTTC | CASSDRDPYEQYF
TRBJ1-2 | - | - | TRBV9 | TGTGCCAGCAGCGTAGATGGGACCATAGCGTATGGCTACACCTTC | CASSVDGTIAYGYTF
TRBJ1-2 | - | - | TRBV7-8 | TGTGCCAGCAGCAACCTTAGGACGGGAACCTATGGCTACACCTTC | CASSNLRTGTYGYTF
TRBJ1-2 | - | - | TRBV27 | TGTGCCAGCAGTTCGCCAGGAGTGACTGGCTACACCTTC | CASSSPGVTGYTF
TRBJ2-7 | TRBD1 | - | TRBV12-5 | TGTGCTAGTGGTTTCTTAGCCATGATGGGACAGACTGCCTACGAGCAGTACTTC | CASGFLAMMGQTAYEQYF
TRBJ2-2 | - | few | TRBV7-9 | TGTGCCAGCAGCCACGGAGGGGGTACCGGGGAGCTGTTTTTT | CASSHGGGTGELFF
TRBJ2-7 | - | few | TRBV28 | TGTGCCAGCAGTTTAACCTTTCAGGTTAGCTCCTACGAGCAGTACTTC | CASSLTFQVSSYEQYF
TRBJ1-1 | - | - | TRBV5-6 | TGTGCCAGCAGCTTCGAGGGACCCAGCACTGAAGCTTTCTTT | CASSFEGPSTEAFF
TRBJ1-1 | - | once | TRBV30 | TGTGCCTGGAGTGTGACCCCTGAAGCTTTCTTT | CAWSVTPEAFF
TRBJ2-2 | - | few | TRBV4-3 | TGCGCCAGCAGCCAAGATTACTTCGCGCGAGTTAACACCGGGGAGCTGTTTTTT | CASSQDYFARVNTGELFF
TRBJ1-5 | - | - | TRBV12-5 | TGTGCTAGTGGAAACGGGGGGGCTAATCAGCCCCAGCATTTT | CASGNGGANQPQHF
TRBJ2-1 | TRBD1 | few | TRBV29-1 | TGCAGCGTTCTAGGGACAGGCCCTTGGAATGAGCAGTTCTTC | CSVLGTGPWNEQFF